Below are 29 T cell receptor beta chains sequenced from a single sample in a study of neoadjuvant anti-PD-1 for oral cavity cancer. The method was immunoSEQ multiplex PCR; TCRdb's version includes in-frame clones alone and lacks a portion of them. The table has more than 12,000 clones, around 70% seen once. Sequenced material: PBMCs, taken before nivolumab (anti-PD-1) treatment. These receptors were obtained from a person aged 35-79 years with oral cavity squamous cell carcinoma.

CDR3 amino acids: CASTPQRSDTQYF. DNA of the CDR3: TGTGCCAGCACCCCACAGAGGAGCGATACGCAGTATTTT. This chain uses TRBV7-2 with TRBJ2-3; D is uncertain. Germline CDR1 and CDR2: SGHTA and FQGNSA. The V end was cut by 7 bases, the J end by 6 bases, with 14 bases between. This CDR3 is built from 13 residues.

The CDR3 here is CASSLGLDTYEQYF. The CDR3 region has the DNA TGTGCCAGCAGCTTAGGACTAGATACTTACGAGCAGTACTTC. The chain uses TRBV11-2 and TRBJ2-7; weak D call: TRBD2 (6 bases). This CDR3 has 14 amino acids. Trimming pared 1 base from V and 4 bases from J, leaving 11 bases between. Germline V gene data show CDR1 as SGHAT and CDR2 as FQNNGV.

The chain carries TRBV7-8 and TRBJ2-1, with a possible D match to TRBD1 (6 bases). Germline V gene lookup returns CDR1 SGHVS and CDR2 FQNEAQ. The length of the CDR3 is 13 residues. V was clipped by 2 bases and J by 4 bases, with 6 bases between them. CDR3 sequence: CASSLQGYNEQFF. In nucleotides, the CDR3 is TGTGCCAGCAGCTTACAGGGGTACAATGAGCAGTTCTTC.

The rearrangement joins TRBV7-9 to TRBJ1-1; the D gene is possibly TRBD1 (5 bases). V was clipped by 5 bases and J by 3 bases, with 16 bases between them. Germline CDR1 reads SEHNR; CDR2 reads FQNEAQ (reference sequence). The CDR3 is 15 amino acids. The CDR3 protein is CASSPQAGVDTEAFF. The DNA of the CDR3 is TGTGCCAGCAGCCCCCAGGCGGGGGTGGACACTGAAGCTTTCTTT.

In its sample, this clone was seen once. The CDR3 DNA reads TGCGCCAGCCGATACGACACTAGCGGCCGATCCTACGAGCAGTACTTC. Translation gives CASRYDTSGRSYEQYF. The chain carries TRBV5-1 and TRBJ2-7, with TRBD2 matching 8 bases. Germline-derived CDR1 and CDR2 are SGHRS and YFSETQ. The CDR3 has 16 residues. V gave up 7 bases and J gave up 1 base; unmatched junction bases: 13. Drawing the rest from reference TRBV5-1 and TRBJ2-7, the complete variable domain is KAGVTQTPRYLIKTRGQQVTLSCSPISGHRSVSWYQQTPGQGLQFLFEYFSETQRNKGNFPGRFSGRQFSNSRSEMNVSTLELGDSALYLCASRYDTSGRSYEQYFGPGTRLTVT.

The chain recombines TRBV15 with TRBJ2-1, with 9 bases that match TRBD1. The germline CDR1 and CDR2 sequences are LNHNV and YYDKDF (reference sequence). The CDR3 is made up of 16 amino acids. The trim removed 3 bases at V and 7 bases at J, leaving 10 bases unmatched. The CDR3 DNA reads TGTGCCACCAGCAGGTCCCGGACAGGGGTTCGAAATGAGCAGTTCTTC. It is translated as CATSRSRTGVRNEQFF. Together with reference TRBV15 and TRBJ2-1, the CDR3 gives the full variable domain: DAMVIQNPRYQVTQFGKPVTLSCSQTLNHNVMYWYQQKSSQAPKLLFHYYDKDFNNEADTPDNFQSRRPNTSFCFLDIRSPGLGDTAMYLCATSRSRTGVRNEQFFGPGTRLTVL.

The chain employs TRBV5-6 and TRBJ2-3, with D maybe TRBD2 (7 bases). Germline V gene data show CDR1 as SGHDT and CDR2 as YYEEEE. With 3 bases removed from V and 2 bases from J, the gap between germline ends came to 16 bases. The CDR3 length is 16 residues. DNA of the CDR3: TGTGCCAGCAGCTCGGGGCGGGGGCCCCTCACAGATACGCAGTATTTT. Encoded protein: CASSSGRGPLTDTQYF.

V is TRBV14 and J is TRBJ1-2; no firm D call. The germline V gene has CDR1 SGHDN and CDR2 FVKESK. The length of the CDR3 is 15 residues. V was trimmed by 0 bases and J by 3 bases, leaving 11 bases between them. CDR3 amino acids: CASSQEMMGDYGYTF. As DNA, the CDR3 is TGTGCCAGCAGCCAAGAAATGATGGGAGACTATGGCTACACCTTC.

J is TRBJ2-1 and V is TRBV5-1, with D maybe TRBD2 (5 bases). This CDR3 comprises 14 residues. V was cut by 9 bases and J by 0 bases, with 13 bases left in between. CDR1 is SGHRS and CDR2 is YFSETQ in the germline V gene. The CDR3, as DNA: TGCGCCACCACCGAGGGTTTCTCCTACAATGAGCAGTTCTTC. This gives the protein CATTEGFSYNEQFF.

The table lists this clone with a count of one. The J gene is TRBJ2-3, the V gene TRBV5-4; 7 bases agree with TRBD2. Germline V gene data show CDR1 as SGHNT and CDR2 as YYREEE (reference sequence). The CDR3 sequence is 16 residues long. The V gene end was trimmed by 0 bases and the J gene end by 1 base; junction bases not matched to a gene: 5. In DNA, the CDR3 is TGTGCCAGCAGCTTGGCCCGGGGGGTGGGCACAGATACGCAGTATTTT. This codes for CASSLARGVGTDTQYF.

The J gene is TRBJ2-3, the V gene TRBV6-5; TRBD2 aligns across 7 bases. This CDR3 spans 15 amino acids. The germline gives CDR1 MNHEY, CDR2 SVGAGI. V shed 8 bases, J shed 3 bases, and the junction held 11 bases outside the gene matches. The CDR3 reads CASLSTGGRTDTQYF. CDR3 DNA sequence: TGTGCCAGCCTCTCCACGGGAGGTCGAACAGATACGCAGTATTTT.

The chain links TRBV15 to TRBJ1-5; D ambiguous. Trimming cost V 0 bases and J 4 bases, with 10 bases left between them. CDR3 length: 15 amino acids. Germline CDR1 LNHNV, CDR2 YYDKDF (reference sequence). The CDR3 coding sequence is TGTGCCACCAGCAGAGATCAGAGACCTAATCAGCCCCAGCATTTT. It translates to CATSRDQRPNQPQHF.

This clone was picked up one time. V is TRBV20-1 and J is TRBJ2-1; D gene ambiguous. This CDR3 spans 11 amino acids. V was shortened by 7 bases and J by 3 bases, with 7 bases between the two germline ends. The germline V gene has CDR1 DFQATT and CDR2 SNEGSKA (reference sequence). CDR3 DNA sequence: TGCAGTGGAGGAGACTACAATGAGCAGTTCTTC. The encoded protein is CSGGDYNEQFF.

A single count supports this clone. This chain uses TRBV19 with TRBJ1-1; possibly TRBD1 for D (6 bases). The CDR3 contains 14 residues. V lost 8 bases to trimming and J lost 1 base, with 14 bases between them. Germline assignment: CDR1 LNHDA and CDR2 SQIVND (reference sequence). The CDR3 loop is CASGRGPRNTEAFF. The CDR3 region has the DNA TGTGCCAGTGGCCGGGGGCCGAGGAACACTGAAGCTTTCTTT.

In its sample, this clone was seen once. The chain recombines TRBV30 with TRBJ1-3; D is undetermined. The germline gives CDR1 GTSNPN, CDR2 SVGIG (reference sequence). This CDR3 contains 13 residues. Trimming removed 6 bases at V and 0 bases at J, with 9 bases between. The CDR3 loop reads CACERSSGNTIYF. The CDR3 coding sequence is TGTGCCTGTGAACGGAGCTCTGGAAACACCATATATTTT.

The V gene is TRBV18, the J gene TRBJ2-7, with TRBD1 identical over 7 bases. The CDR3 runs 14 residues. Germline CDR1 is KGHSH and CDR2 is LQKENI. Unmatched junction bases numbered 7, after V lost 3 bases and J lost 5 bases. CDR3 in amino acids: CASSPGQGEDEQYF. The CDR3 region has the DNA TGTGCCAGCTCACCGGGGCAGGGGGAAGACGAGCAGTACTTC.

The chain carries TRBV6-5 and TRBJ1-6; 8 bases fit TRBD1. Trimming cost V 6 bases and J 9 bases; bases outside gene matches: 4. This CDR3 has 13 amino acids. The V gene's germline CDR1 is MNHEY and CDR2 SVGAGI. CDR3 sequence: CASRSDRASPLHF. In DNA form, the CDR3 reads TGTGCCAGCAGGTCGGACAGGGCTTCACCCCTCCACTTT.

The V and J genes are TRBV6-1 and TRBJ1-1, with 7 bases aligning to TRBD1. Trimming at V came to 8 bases and at J to 1 base, leaving 7 bases not matched to a gene. CDR3 size: 14 residues. Germline CDR1 is MNHNS and CDR2 is SASEGT. The CDR3 sequence is CASGAGGWNTEAFF. CDR3 sequence (DNA): TGTGCCAGCGGGGCAGGGGGATGGAACACTGAAGCTTTCTTT.

A few counts support this clone. The chain uses TRBV4-2 and TRBJ2-1; 9 bases line up with TRBD2. Germline values: CDR1 LGHNA, CDR2 YNFKEQ. Unmatched junction bases numbered 12, after V lost 1 base and J lost 2 bases. The CDR3 totals 19 residues. CDR3 sequence (DNA): TGTGCCAGCAGCCAAGGGTTAGCGGGGGCCTCTATCCCCTACAATGAGCAGTTCTTC. Its translation is CASSQGLAGASIPYNEQFF.

V is TRBV2 and J is TRBJ2-3; maybe TRBD2 (6 bases). This CDR3 contains 16 residues. Between the trimmed V and J ends, which lost 6 bases and 1 base, there was a span of 17 bases. Germline V CDR1 and CDR2: SNHLY, FYNNEI. CDR3 nucleotide sequence: TGTGCCAGCAGCCCACCTCTGGGGGGAGGCACAGATACGCAGTATTTT. Translation gives CASSPPLGGGTDTQYF.

This CDR3 reads CASSQVGRDTGELFF. The CDR3 nucleotides read TGTGCCAGCAGCCAAGTGGGCAGGGACACCGGGGAGCTGTTTTTT. The chain recombines TRBV4-2 with TRBJ2-2; D may be TRBD1 (5 bases). The CDR3 covers 15 residues. V shed 1 base and J shed 3 bases, with 9 bases lying between them. Germline V CDR1 and CDR2: LGHNA, YNFKEQ.

The rearrangement joins TRBV27 to TRBJ2-7; 12 bases align to TRBD1. Germline CDR1 is MNHEY and CDR2 is SMNVEV (reference sequence). This CDR3 has 15 residues. V dropped 5 bases and J dropped 4; count of bases not matched to a gene: 6. Here the CDR3 DNA reads TGTGCCAGCAGTGCGCCGGGACAGGGGGCATACGAGCAGTACTTC. Translated, it gives CASSAPGQGAYEQYF.

The chain carries TRBV5-6 and TRBJ1-5; the D is unclear. CDR1 is SGHDT, CDR2 YYEEEE, per germline. This CDR3 has 15 amino acids. Trimming stripped 4 bases from V and 7 bases from J, with 18 bases between. For the CDR3, the DNA is TGTGCCAGCAGCCCTAGCTATCGACGGCAGCAGCCCCAGCATTTT. Translation gives CASSPSYRRQQPQHF.

The gene calls are TRBV2 and TRBJ2-2; a possible D gene is TRBD2 (6 bases). Trimming shortened V by 8 bases and J by 3 bases, and 13 bases separated the two germline ends. The CDR3 consists of 14 residues. Germline V lookup: CDR1 SNHLY, CDR2 FYNNEI. The CDR3 is CASRRGRDTGELFF. The DNA for the CDR3 is TGTGCCAGCCGGCGGGGACGGGACACCGGGGAGCTGTTTTTT.

The chain couples TRBV7-9 to TRBJ1-6; TRBD1 matches at 7 bases. This CDR3 is 15 amino acids long. Germline V CDR1 and CDR2: SEHNR, FQNEAQ (reference sequence). The V segment lost 3 bases and the J segment 10 bases; nucleotides outside the gene matches: 9. This chain's CDR3 is CASSFRTGVESPLHF. CDR3 DNA: TGTGCCAGCAGCTTCCGCACAGGGGTTGAATCACCCCTCCACTTT.

The chain joins TRBV27 to TRBJ2-7; 12 nucleotides line up with TRBD2. The germline V gene encodes CDR1 MNHEY and CDR2 SMNVEV (reference sequence). CDR3 length: 17 residues. Trimming cost V 4 bases and J 0 bases; bases outside gene matches: 7. The DNA for the CDR3 is TGTGCCAGCAGTTCCCGGACTAGCGGGATTAGCTCCTACGAGCAGTACTTC. Translated, it gives CASSSRTSGISSYEQYF.

This sequence joins TRBV19 and TRBJ2-5; 8 bases map to TRBD2. V lost 5 bases to trimming and J lost 3 bases; unmatched junction nucleotides: 5. This CDR3 contains 14 residues. Per the germline V gene, CDR1 is LNHDA and CDR2 is SQIVND (reference sequence). The CDR3 here is CASSPPGGKETQYF. CDR3 sequence (DNA): TGTGCCAGTAGTCCCCCGGGGGGGAAAGAGACCCAGTACTTC.

The chain is built from TRBV19 and TRBJ2-1; D remains ambiguous. This CDR3 has 13 residues. The V end lost 2 bases, the J end lost 9 bases, and 11 bases lay between the germline ends. The germline V gene encodes CDR1 LNHDA and CDR2 SQIVND (reference sequence). CDR3 nucleotides: TGTGCCAGTAGTATAAAAGGCCGGAGTGAGCAGTTCTTC. Translating it yields CASSIKGRSEQFF.

This clone was seen only a few times. The chain has TRBV5-1 and TRBJ2-5; 8 nucleotides match TRBD1. With 4 bases clipped from V and 3 bases from J, the junction kept 11 bases outside the gene matches. The CDR3 consists of 16 residues. Per the germline V gene, CDR1 is SGHRS and CDR2 is YFSETQ. The CDR3 loop reads CASSERTGLREETQYF. The CDR3 DNA is TGCGCCAGCAGCGAGCGGACAGGGTTGCGGGAAGAGACCCAGTACTTC.